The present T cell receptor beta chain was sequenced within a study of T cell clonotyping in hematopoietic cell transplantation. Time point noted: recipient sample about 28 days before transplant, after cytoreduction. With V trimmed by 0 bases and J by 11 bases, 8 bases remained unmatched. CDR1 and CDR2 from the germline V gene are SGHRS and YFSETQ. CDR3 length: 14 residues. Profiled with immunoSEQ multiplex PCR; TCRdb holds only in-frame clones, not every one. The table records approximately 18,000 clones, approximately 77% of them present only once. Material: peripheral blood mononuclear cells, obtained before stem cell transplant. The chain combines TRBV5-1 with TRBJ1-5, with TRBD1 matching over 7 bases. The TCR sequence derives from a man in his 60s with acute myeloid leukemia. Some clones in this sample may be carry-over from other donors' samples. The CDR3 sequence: CASSLVGEGAAQHF. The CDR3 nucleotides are TGCGCCAGCAGCTTGGTGGGGGAGGGGGCGGCCCAGCATTTT.